The entry below describes one TCR beta chain. This sample was included in a study of blood T cell repertoires in COVID-19. The overall study: COVID-19 samples collected from the United States, Italy and Spain covered acute and convalescent phases.

Germline CDR1 DFQATT, CDR2 SNEGSKA (reference sequence). CDR3 length equals 15 residues. V was pared by 3 bases and J by 6 bases, with 9 bases of the junction left unmatched. Generated by immunoSEQ multiplex PCR, the TCRdb table keeps only in-frame clones and is missing some. The table includes a few hundred thousand clones, around 85% detected once. The cohort comprised adults aged about 18 to 100 years residing in approximately 25 US areas. Sequencing used PBMCs or T cells enriched from blood (not recorded which). V and J are TRBV20-1 and TRBJ1-5; 9 positions agree with TRBD1. This TCR was sampled from a woman in her forties or fifties who had recovered from COVID-19. The DNA of the CDR3 is TGCAGTGCTAGTGCACCGGGACAGGGTTTTCAGCCCCAGCATTTT. Protein sequence: CSASAPGQGFQPQHF.